The 29 T cell receptor beta chains listed next were all sequenced from one sample in a study of T cell responses to AZD1222 COVID-19 vaccine. The method was immunoSEQ multiplex PCR; TCRdb's version includes in-frame clones alone and lacks a portion of them. The sample carries 130,000 to 150,000 clones, 80% to 90% recorded once. Sample: peripheral blood, taken on day 0 of AZD1222 vaccination. The receptors were gathered from an adult in good health.

V and J are TRBV7-2 and TRBJ1-6; D is possibly TRBD1 (6 bases). This CDR3 comprises 15 residues. In germline, CDR1 is SGHTA, CDR2 FQGNSA. Trimming pared 5 bases from V and 6 bases from J, leaving 14 bases between. CDR3 sequence reads: CASSAPGTPNSPLHF. The CDR3 DNA reads TGTGCCAGCAGCGCCCCCGGGACACCTAATTCACCCCTCCACTTT. The variable domain in full, completed from reference TRBV7-2 and TRBJ1-6, reads GAGVSQSPSNKVTEKGKDVELRCDPISGHTALYWYRQSLGQGLEFLIYFQGNSAPDKSGLPSDRFSAERTGGSVSTLTIQRTQQEDSAVYLCASSAPGTPNSPLHFGNGTRLTVT.

This chain joins TRBV2 and TRBJ1-2, with unresolved D. V was cut by 6 bases and J by 5 bases, with 10 bases left in between. The germline V gene encodes CDR1 SNHLY and CDR2 FYNNEI. The CDR3 loop spans 12 amino acids. The CDR3, as DNA: TGTGCCAGCAGGACGTTGGCATATGGCTACACCTTC. Protein sequence: CASRTLAYGYTF.

The chain has TRBV5-1 and TRBJ1-1; unclear D gene. Germline CDR1 SGHRS, CDR2 YFSETQ. V was shortened by 0 bases and J by 4 bases, with 13 bases between the two germline ends. The CDR3 spans 15 residues. CDR3 residues: CASSLGEAVLTEAFF. Written as DNA, the CDR3 is TGCGCCAGCAGCTTGGGTGAGGCGGTACTCACTGAAGCTTTCTTT.

This sequence joins TRBV5-1 and TRBJ2-2, with D possibly being TRBD1 (6 bases). V lost 1 base to trimming and J lost 6 bases, with 16 bases between them. Per the germline V gene, CDR1 is SGHRS and CDR2 is YFSETQ. This CDR3 is 16 amino acids long. This CDR3 reads CASSLITGSNPGELFF. In DNA form, the CDR3 reads TGCGCCAGCAGCTTGATCACAGGGTCTAACCCCGGGGAGCTGTTTTTT.

The chain employs TRBV19 and TRBJ2-7; D might be TRBD1 or TRBD2, each matching 5 bases. The CDR3 extends over 12 amino acids. V was trimmed by 5 bases and J by 6 bases, leaving 11 bases between them. Germline V lookup: CDR1 LNHDA, CDR2 SQIVND (reference sequence). DNA of the CDR3: TGTGCCAGTAGTTGGGACCGTTTCGAGCAGTACTTC. This translates into CASSWDRFEQYF.

This clone was seen only once. The DNA for the CDR3 is TGTGCCTGGAGTGCAGGATTCTATGGCTACACCTTC. Translating it yields CAWSAGFYGYTF. The V call is TRBV30, the J call TRBJ1-2; D gene uncertain. With 1 base removed from V and 4 bases from J, the gap between germline ends came to 7 bases. The CDR3 covers 12 residues. Germline V gene lookup returns CDR1 GTSNPN and CDR2 SVGIG (reference sequence).

This clone appeared once. The genes are TRBV5-4 and TRBJ1-3; TRBD1 is a possible D gene (5 bases). The CDR3 sequence is 16 residues long. Trimming removed 0 bases from V and 0 bases from J, with 10 bases in between. Germline CDR1 and CDR2: SGHNT and YYREEE (reference sequence). CDR3 residues: CASSLGQSASGNTIYF. The CDR3, as DNA: TGTGCCAGCAGCTTGGGACAGTCCGCCTCTGGAAACACCATATATTTT.

The rearrangement joins TRBV24-1 to TRBJ2-7; D may correspond to TRBD1 or TRBD2 (5 bases each). The CDR3 contains 16 residues. V dropped 4 bases and J dropped 4 bases, with 19 bases sitting between them. The V gene's germline CDR1 is KGHDR and CDR2 SFDVKD. The CDR3 nucleotides are TGTGCCACCAGTGAAGCCGGGACCGCGACGGTTTACGAGCAGTACTTC. It specifies CATSEAGTATVYEQYF.

The chain couples TRBV14 to TRBJ2-5; tentatively, D is TRBD1 (6 bases). V lost 4 bases and J lost 5, with 14 bases in between. The CDR3 covers 14 residues. Germline CDR1 SGHDN, CDR2 FVKESK. DNA of the CDR3: TGTGCCAGCAGCCCCCAGGGGCACAGGGAGACCCAGTACTTC. The encoded protein is CASSPQGHRETQYF.

The chain has TRBV5-1 and TRBJ2-3; 10 bases fit TRBD1. In germline, CDR1 is SGHRS, CDR2 YFSETQ. The CDR3 sequence is 17 residues long. V shed 5 bases, J shed 6 bases, and the junction held 15 bases outside the gene matches. DNA of the CDR3: TGCGCCAGCAGTCGATTCACCGGGACAGGGGCCGTGGATACGCAGTATTTT. Protein product: CASSRFTGTGAVDTQYF.

The rearrangement links TRBV5-1 to TRBJ2-1, with TRBD2 identical over 10 bases. CDR1 and CDR2 from the germline V gene are SGHRS and YFSETQ. The length of the CDR3 is 16 residues. J lost 4 bases, V lost 1 base, and 5 bases had no gene match. The CDR3 is CASSLPSGGGYNEQFF. The DNA of the CDR3 is TGCGCCAGCAGCTTGCCTAGCGGGGGAGGATACAATGAGCAGTTCTTC. Filled out from reference TRBV5-1 and TRBJ2-1, the complete variable domain reads KAGVTQTPRYLIKTRGQQVTLSCSPISGHRSVSWYQQTPGQGLQFLFEYFSETQRNKGNFPGRFSGRQFSNSRSEMNVSTLELGDSALYLCASSLPSGGGYNEQFFGPGTRLTVL.

J is TRBJ2-3 and V is TRBV3-1 (or the pseudogene TRBV3-2); TRBD1 is a possible D gene (6 bases). This CDR3 contains 15 residues. Germline CDR1 is LGHDT and CDR2 is YNNKEL (reference sequence). Trimming pared 2 bases from V and 4 bases from J, leaving 13 bases between. CDR3 loop: CASSQRTSGADTQYF. The CDR3 region has the DNA TGTGCCAGCAGCCAACGAACTTCAGGGGCAGATACGCAGTATTTT.

V gene TRBV27 combines with J gene TRBJ2-1, with 16 bases lining up with TRBD2. Germline trimming cut 6 bases from V and 6 bases from J; bases unmatched to any gene: 11. From germline, CDR1 is MNHEY and CDR2 SMNVEV (reference sequence). The CDR3 covers 18 residues. This chain's CDR3 is CASSQGGTSGRASNEQFF. Written as DNA, the CDR3 is TGTGCCAGCAGCCAGGGGGGGACTAGCGGGAGGGCGTCCAATGAGCAGTTCTTC.

The chain joins TRBV9 to TRBJ1-3, with TRBD1 as a possible D gene (6 bases). V dropped 2 bases and J dropped 2 bases, with 17 bases sitting between them. The length of the CDR3 is 17 residues. Germline V lookup: CDR1 SGDLS, CDR2 YYNGEE. CDR3 region: CASSVVRDTQAGNTIYF. The CDR3, as DNA: TGTGCCAGCAGCGTGGTCCGGGACACTCAAGCTGGAAACACCATATATTTT.

This chain connects TRBV19 to TRBJ1-4; D remains unclear. The CDR3 consists of 11 residues. CDR1 is LNHDA, CDR2 SQIVND, per germline (reference sequence). This CDR3 reads CVGEINEKLFF. CDR3 in DNA: TGTGTCGGCGAGATAAATGAAAAACTGTTTTTT.

V and J are TRBV30 and TRBJ2-3; 8 bases are a match to TRBD2. The V and J ends lost 5 bases and 5 bases, in that order; junction bases with no gene match: 3. CDR3 size: 12 residues. The V gene's germline CDR1 is GTSNPN and CDR2 SVGIG (reference sequence). In DNA, the CDR3 is TGTGCCTGGGGACTAGCCGGAGATACGCAGTATTTT. This gives the protein CAWGLAGDTQYF.

As for this clone: The sample contains more than one DNA sequence encoding this CDR3. V usage is TRBV5-1 and J usage is TRBJ1-1; D not certain. This CDR3 spans 12 amino acids. Germline V lookup: CDR1 SGHRS, CDR2 YFSETQ. With 0 bases removed from V and 5 bases from J, the gap between germline ends came to 5 bases. In DNA, the CDR3 is TGCGCCAGCAGCTTGGTGGGGACTGAAGCTTTCTTT. Protein sequence: CASSLVGTEAFF.

This clone was seen just once. This rearrangement joins TRBV2 to TRBJ1-2, with D perhaps matching TRBD1 (6 bases). The V gene's germline CDR1 is SNHLY and CDR2 FYNNEI. There are 15 residues in the CDR3. Between the trimmed V and J ends, which lost 4 bases and 6 bases, there was a span of 18 bases. The CDR3 DNA reads TGTGCCAGCAGTGTAACAGGGAGGCCAGCGGATGGCTACACCTTC. Translation gives CASSVTGRPADGYTF.

The chain combines TRBV7-9 with TRBJ1-6; tentative D call: TRBD1 (6 bases). The CDR3 length is 16 residues. Trimming shortened V by 4 bases and J by 0 bases, and 10 bases separated the two germline ends. Per the germline V gene, CDR1 is SEHNR and CDR2 is FQNEAQ (reference sequence). DNA of the CDR3: TGTGCCAGCAGCTACAGGGCCAGCTCCTATAATTCACCCCTCCACTTT. The encoded protein is CASSYRASSYNSPLHF.

This clone appeared once. The V call is TRBV28, the J call TRBJ2-2, with 9 bases aligning to TRBD1. CDR3 length equals 14 residues. Per germline, CDR1 MDHEN and CDR2 SYDVKM. V dropped 6 bases and J dropped 3; count of bases not matched to a gene: 2. DNA for the CDR3: TGTGCCAGCAGATGGACAGGGGACACCGGGGAGCTGTTTTTT. It translates to CASRWTGDTGELFF.

V gene TRBV12-3 or TRBV12-4 combines with J gene TRBJ2-7; 7 bases agree with TRBD1. The CDR3 consists of 13 residues. V dropped 5 bases and J dropped 2; count of bases not matched to a gene: 3. The CDR3 DNA is TGTGCCAGCAGTATAGGGACAGCCTACGAGCAGTACTTC. It yields the protein CASSIGTAYEQYF.

V usage is TRBV27 and J usage is TRBJ2-1; D call uncertain. Trimming cost V 6 bases and J 2 bases, with 11 bases left between them. Germline CDR1 reads MNHEY; CDR2 reads SMNVEV (reference sequence). The CDR3 contains 14 residues. The CDR3 sequence is CASRPGRPYNEQFF. The CDR3 DNA is TGTGCCAGCAGGCCGGGTCGCCCCTACAATGAGCAGTTCTTC.

CDR3 protein: CASSLVGGLTGELFF. The CDR3 region has the DNA TGTGCCAGCAGCTTAGTAGGGGGCCTCACCGGGGAGCTGTTTTTT. This rearrangement joins TRBV11-2 to TRBJ2-2, with TRBD1 matching 7 bases. The CDR3 runs 15 residues. The germline V gene has CDR1 SGHAT and CDR2 FQNNGV. Trimming cost V 1 base and J 4 bases; bases outside gene matches: 3.

This sequence joins TRBV28 and TRBJ1-2; 7 positions agree with TRBD1. This CDR3 has 13 residues. Germline V gene sequence: CDR1 MDHEN, CDR2 SYDVKM. The trim removed 5 bases at V and 6 bases at J, leaving 6 bases unmatched. The CDR3 DNA reads TGTGCCAGCAGTCAAGGGACAGTAAATGGCTACACCTTC. Translation gives CASSQGTVNGYTF.

DNA of the CDR3: TGTGCCAGCAGCTTAACTTCTCACCAAGAGACCCAGTACTTC. Its translation is CASSLTSHQETQYF. The J gene is TRBJ2-5, the V gene TRBV7-8; D unresolved. CDR3 length: 14 residues. The germline V gene has CDR1 SGHVS and CDR2 FQNEAQ. V lost 2 bases, J lost 0 bases, and 7 bases lay in between.

The gene calls are TRBV19 and TRBJ1-1; tentative D call: TRBD1 (5 bases). This CDR3 comprises 15 residues. CDR1 and CDR2 (germline): LNHDA, SQIVND (reference sequence). Trimming cost V 1 base and J 6 bases, with 15 bases left between them. Written as DNA, the CDR3 is TGTGCCAGTAGTATAGGGGACTGGCATGGGGCTGAAGCTTTCTTT. This gives the protein CASSIGDWHGAEAFF.

V usage is TRBV28 and J usage is TRBJ2-3; the D is unclear. This CDR3 is built from 15 residues. Germline CDR1 MDHEN, CDR2 SYDVKM. Deletions cut 5 bases from V and 1 base from J, with 13 bases between. CDR3 protein: CASSPHGQGTDTQYF. Written as DNA, the CDR3 is TGTGCCAGCAGTCCCCACGGCCAGGGCACAGATACGCAGTATTTT.

The chain employs TRBV2 and TRBJ2-5; D is tentatively TRBD1 or TRBD2 (5 bases each). The CDR3 covers 15 residues. CDR1 and CDR2 from the germline V gene are SNHLY and FYNNEI. The V end was cut by 6 bases, the J end by 5 bases, with 19 bases between. CDR3 sequence: CASRAGLGRAETQYF. The DNA of the CDR3 is TGTGCCAGCAGGGCGGGCCTTGGCAGGGCGGAGACCCAGTACTTC.

V usage is TRBV2 and J usage is TRBJ1-2, with D maybe TRBD1 (5 bases). Germline V gene lookup returns CDR1 SNHLY and CDR2 FYNNEI. Between the trimmed V and J ends, which lost 4 bases and 5 bases, there was a span of 14 bases. The CDR3 is 14 amino acids. In DNA form, the CDR3 reads TGTGCCAGCAGTGTAGAGGGGAGGGCATATGGCTACACCTTC. Amino acid sequence: CASSVEGRAYGYTF. Based on the CDR3 plus reference TRBV2 and TRBJ1-2, the full variable domain is EPEVTQTPSHQVTQMGQEVILRCVPISNHLYFYWYRQILGQKVEFLVSFYNNEISEKSEIFDDQFSVERPDGSNFTLKIRSTKLEDSAMYFCASSVEGRAYGYTFGSGTRLTVV.